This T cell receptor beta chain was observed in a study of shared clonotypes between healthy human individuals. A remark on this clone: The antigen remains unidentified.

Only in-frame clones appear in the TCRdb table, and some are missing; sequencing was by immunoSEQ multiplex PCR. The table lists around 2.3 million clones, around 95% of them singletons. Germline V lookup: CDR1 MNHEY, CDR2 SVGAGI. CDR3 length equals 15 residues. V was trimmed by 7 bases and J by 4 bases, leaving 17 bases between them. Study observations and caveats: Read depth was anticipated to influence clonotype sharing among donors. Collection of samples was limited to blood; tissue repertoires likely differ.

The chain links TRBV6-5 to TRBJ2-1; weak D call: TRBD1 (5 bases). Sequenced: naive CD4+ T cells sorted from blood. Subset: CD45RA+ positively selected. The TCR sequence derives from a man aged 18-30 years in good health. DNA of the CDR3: TGTGCCAGCACCCCGTGGTCGAAGGGGTACAATGAGCAGTTCTTC. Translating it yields CASTPWSKGYNEQFF.